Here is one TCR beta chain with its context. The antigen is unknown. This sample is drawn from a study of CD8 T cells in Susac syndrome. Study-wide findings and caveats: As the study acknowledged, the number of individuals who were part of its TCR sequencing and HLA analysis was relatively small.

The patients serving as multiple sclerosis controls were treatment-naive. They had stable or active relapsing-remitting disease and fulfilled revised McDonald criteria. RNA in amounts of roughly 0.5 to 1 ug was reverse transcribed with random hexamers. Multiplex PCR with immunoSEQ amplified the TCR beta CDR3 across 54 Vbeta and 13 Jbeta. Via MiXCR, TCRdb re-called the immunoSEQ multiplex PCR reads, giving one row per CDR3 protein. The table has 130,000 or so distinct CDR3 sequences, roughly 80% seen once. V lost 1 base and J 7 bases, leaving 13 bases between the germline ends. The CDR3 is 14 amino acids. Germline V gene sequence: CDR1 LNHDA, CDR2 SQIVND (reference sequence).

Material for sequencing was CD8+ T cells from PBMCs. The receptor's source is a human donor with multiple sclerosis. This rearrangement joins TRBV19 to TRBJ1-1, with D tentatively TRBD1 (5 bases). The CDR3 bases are TGTGCCAGTAGTATAGGGGGCCCGGTCCATGAAGCTTTCTTT. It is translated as CASSIGGPVHEAFF.